This TCR beta chain was sequenced in a study of blood T cell repertoires in COVID-19. CDR1 is SGHTA and CDR2 is FQGTGA in the germline V gene. The CDR3 spans 15 residues. V lost 5 bases and J lost 0, with 13 bases in between. Sequencing was performed with immunoSEQ multiplex PCR; in TCRdb, only in-frame clones are kept and a portion is missing. The sample carries about half a million clones, around 85% recorded once. Sequencing was carried out using peripheral blood. The origin of this receptor is a human donor in a cohort sampled during active COVID-19. The chain is built from TRBV7-3 and TRBJ2-5; tentatively, D is TRBD1 (6 bases). The CDR3 bases are TGTGCCAGCAGCCCATCCGGGACAAACCAAGAGACCCAGTACTTC. Residues: CASSPSGTNQETQYF.